These 3 T cell receptor beta chains were sequenced from one sample in a study of identifying expanded T cells in peripheral blood (dated by TCRdb to about 2019). The library was built by means of the immunoSEQ multiplex PCR assay. As stored in TCRdb, this immuneACCESS dataset retains in-frame rearrangements with V and J assigned. A fraction of the clones does not appear; measured against another copy, unresolved V genes explain less than half of the discrepancy, and the remainder lacks a known reason. Recorded for this sample are some 90,000 clones; around 87% of them occurred a single time. The ten largest clones add up to roughly 5.9% of the sample. Sequencing was carried out using blood. These receptors were collected from a person between 18 and 70 years old in good health.

The J gene is TRBJ2-5, the V gene TRBV18, with D perhaps matching TRBD1 (6 bases). The CDR3 length is 15 residues. The V and J ends lost 2 bases and 2 bases respectively, with 12 bases between them. The germline V gene has CDR1 KGHSH and CDR2 LQKENI. CDR3 bases: TGTGCCAGCTCACCAATGGACAGAGATCAAGAGACCCAGTACTTC. Translation gives CASSPMDRDQETQYF.

The J gene is TRBJ1-4, the V gene TRBV18; 7 nucleotides agree with TRBD1. CDR1 is KGHSH and CDR2 is LQKENI in the germline V gene. The J segment lost 5 bases and the V segment lost 3 bases, leaving 3 bases of the junction unmatched. The CDR3 totals 14 residues. The DNA for the CDR3 is TGTGCCAGCTCACCGGGACAGACAAATGAAAAACTGTTTTTT. Translation gives CASSPGQTNEKLFF.

The chain recombines TRBV23-1 with TRBJ2-7, with D perhaps matching TRBD1 (5 bases). TRBV23-1 is reported as an ORF; its role is uncertain. The V end lost 6 bases, the J end lost 0 bases, and 24 bases lay between the germline ends. CDR3 length: 18 residues. CDR3 sequence: CASSRYRFAHGSSYEQYF. CDR3 DNA sequence: TGCGCCAGCAGCCGGTACAGGTTCGCCCACGGTAGCTCCTACGAGCAGTACTTC.